This TCR beta chain was retrieved from a study of T-cell memory formation after mild COVID-19. Looking at the study overall: TCR clusters were mostly confined to one donor each.

TCRdb passed the 5' RACE reads through MiXCR, listing each CDR3 protein once. The table lists 450,000 or so distinct CDR3 sequences, 20% of them singletons. The CDR3 loop spans 16 amino acids. Germline CDR1 and CDR2: SEHNR and FQNEAQ (reference sequence). With 3 bases clipped from V and 2 bases from J, the junction kept 5 bases outside the gene matches. The sequenced sample consisted of PBMCs or a T cell subset sorted from them (not recorded which). This clonotype was sampled from an adult woman who had mild COVID-19 (a few samples of this study predate the infection). Cell type and time point are not known. This chain connects TRBV7-9 to TRBJ1-5; TRBD1 agrees at 9 bases. CDR3 amino acids: CASSLGQGLRNQPQHF. The CDR3 nucleotides read TGTGCCAGCAGCTTGGGACAGGGTCTTCGCAATCAGCCCCAGCATTTT.